This is a list of T cell receptor beta chains from one sample in a study of CD8 T cells in Susac syndrome. One entry per CDR3 protein results from TCRdb running MiXCR on the immunoSEQ multiplex PCR reads. The repertoire includes fewer than 150,000 distinct CDR3 sequences, 94% of them detected once, and roughly 0.27% sits in the top ten. Sequencing was done on a sample of CD8+ T cells from PBMCs. The receptor set was obtained from a human donor in good health. Both conserved end residues are part of each CDR3. D genes are given only for firm matches. Expanded clones are given a class, and other clones once, few, many or no size at all.

d_call: TRBD1
clone_size: NA
j_call: TRBJ1-1
v_call: TRBV2
cdr3_nt: TGTGCCAGCAGGGACAGGTTGGACACTGAAGCTTTCTTT
cdr3_aa: CASRDRLDTEAFF

d_call: NA
clone_size: NA
j_call: TRBJ1-1
v_call: TRBV11-1
cdr3_nt: TGTGCCAGCACCCCGCAGAACACTGAAGCTTTCTTT
cdr3_aa: CASTPQNTEAFF

d_call: TRBD1
clone_size: NA
j_call: TRBJ2-2
v_call: TRBV24-1
cdr3_nt: TGTGCCACCAGTGTAACCGAGACAGGGCTATACACCGGGGAGCTGTTTTTT
cdr3_aa: CATSVTETGLYTGELFF

d_call: NA
clone_size: NA
j_call: TRBJ2-7
v_call: TRBV6-5
cdr3_nt: TGTGCCAGCAGTCCCGGGGGTCTCTACGAGCAGTACTTC
cdr3_aa: CASSPGGLYEQYF

d_call: NA
clone_size: NA
j_call: TRBJ2-3
v_call: TRBV6-6
cdr3_nt: TGTGCCAGCAGTCTGGGATCCGCAGATACGCAGTATTTT
cdr3_aa: CASSLGSADTQYF

d_call: NA
clone_size: NA
j_call: TRBJ1-5
v_call: TRBV15
cdr3_nt: TGTGCCACCAGCAGAACAAGGCAGGGTGGCCAGCCCCAGCATTTT
cdr3_aa: CATSRTRQGGQPQHF

d_call: NA
clone_size: NA
j_call: TRBJ1-1
v_call: TRBV28
cdr3_nt: TGTGCCAGCAGTTTCGGGGGGGAGGGTGAAGCTTTCTTT
cdr3_aa: CASSFGGEGEAFF

d_call: NA
clone_size: NA
j_call: TRBJ1-1
v_call: TRBV4-1
cdr3_nt: TGCGCCAGCAGCCAAGTCATTAACACTGAAGCTTTCTTT
cdr3_aa: CASSQVINTEAFF

d_call: TRBD2
clone_size: NA
j_call: TRBJ2-3
v_call: TRBV20-1
cdr3_nt: TGCAGTCCGACTAGCGGGAGGGCCGTAGATACGCAGTATTTT
cdr3_aa: CSPTSGRAVDTQYF

d_call: TRBD1
clone_size: NA
j_call: TRBJ2-2
v_call: TRBV5-1
cdr3_nt: TGCGCCAGCGACAGGGGTAACACCGGGGAGCTGTTTTTT
cdr3_aa: CASDRGNTGELFF

d_call: NA
clone_size: NA
j_call: TRBJ2-1
v_call: TRBV6-1
cdr3_nt: TGTGCCAGCAGCGAAACTAGAAACGATGAGCAGTTCTTC
cdr3_aa: CASSETRNDEQFF

d_call: NA
clone_size: NA
j_call: TRBJ2-3
v_call: TRBV19
cdr3_nt: TGTGCCAGTAGTCGATGGAGTGATACGCAGTATTTT
cdr3_aa: CASSRWSDTQYF

d_call: TRBD1
clone_size: NA
j_call: TRBJ2-5
v_call: TRBV11-2
cdr3_nt: TGTGCCAGCAGCACCGGGACAGCAGAGACCCAGTACTTC
cdr3_aa: CASSTGTAETQYF

d_call: TRBD1
clone_size: once
j_call: TRBJ2-1
v_call: TRBV6-5
cdr3_nt: TGTGCCAGCAGTAAAGGGACAGGGATTGAGCAGTTCTTC
cdr3_aa: CASSKGTGIEQFF

d_call: NA
clone_size: NA
j_call: TRBJ2-7
v_call: TRBV7-8
cdr3_nt: TGTGCCAGCAGCTCCGCTGGGGGCTCCTACGAGCAGTACTTC
cdr3_aa: CASSSAGGSYEQYF

d_call: NA
clone_size: NA
j_call: TRBJ2-1
v_call: TRBV27
cdr3_nt: TGTGCCAGCAGGGTGAGTCATGAGCAGTTCTTC
cdr3_aa: CASRVSHEQFF

d_call: TRBD1
clone_size: NA
j_call: TRBJ2-1
v_call: TRBV2
cdr3_nt: TGTGCCAGCAGCCCCCCGGGACAGAGGATGTTCTTC
cdr3_aa: CASSPPGQRMFF

d_call: NA
clone_size: NA
j_call: TRBJ1-1
v_call: TRBV5-6
cdr3_nt: TGTGCCAGCAGCCTGCTGGGGTTCCCTGAAGCTTTCTTT
cdr3_aa: CASSLLGFPEAFF

d_call: NA
clone_size: once
j_call: TRBJ2-1
v_call: TRBV7-9
cdr3_nt: TGTGCCAGCAGCTTAGGTGGCACTGAGCAGTTCTTC
cdr3_aa: CASSLGGTEQFF

d_call: NA
clone_size: NA
j_call: TRBJ1-5
v_call: TRBV3-1
cdr3_nt: TGTGCCAGCAGCCAAGACGGTGGGGGGGGTCAGCCCCAGCATTTT
cdr3_aa: CASSQDGGGGQPQHF

d_call: NA
clone_size: NA
j_call: TRBJ1-1
v_call: TRBV5-1
cdr3_nt: TGCGCCAGCAGAATGGGCACTGAAGCTTTCTTT
cdr3_aa: CASRMGTEAFF

d_call: NA
clone_size: once
j_call: TRBJ2-7
v_call: TRBV7-3
cdr3_nt: TGTGCCAGCAGCTTAAGCAGGGACTCCTACGAGCAGTACTTC
cdr3_aa: CASSLSRDSYEQYF

d_call: TRBD2
clone_size: NA
j_call: TRBJ2-5
v_call: TRBV3-1
cdr3_nt: TGTGCCAGCAGCCAATTCGTAACTAGCGAGGAAGAGACCCAGTACTTC
cdr3_aa: CASSQFVTSEEETQYF

d_call: NA
clone_size: once
j_call: TRBJ1-2
v_call: TRBV2
cdr3_nt: TGTGCCAGCCAACCGGGACATAACTATGGCTACACCTTC
cdr3_aa: CASQPGHNYGYTF

d_call: NA
clone_size: NA
j_call: TRBJ2-1
v_call: TRBV20-1
cdr3_nt: TGCAGTGCTATCACGTACAATGAGCAGTTCTTC
cdr3_aa: CSAITYNEQFF

d_call: NA
clone_size: NA
j_call: TRBJ2-3
v_call: TRBV28
cdr3_nt: TGTGCCAGCAGTTCCGAAGGATTAAGACCCACTTGGGGCACAGATACGCAGTATTTT
cdr3_aa: CASSSEGLRPTWGTDTQYF

d_call: NA
clone_size: NA
j_call: TRBJ1-5
v_call: TRBV7-2
cdr3_nt: TGTGCCAGCAGCGCGACAGACAGTCTTGGCAATCAGCCCCAGCATTTT
cdr3_aa: CASSATDSLGNQPQHF

d_call: NA
clone_size: NA
j_call: TRBJ2-1
v_call: TRBV29-1
cdr3_nt: TGCAGCGTCACGACGCGGCCAGACAATGAGCAGTTCTTC
cdr3_aa: CSVTTRPDNEQFF

d_call: TRBD1
clone_size: NA
j_call: TRBJ2-7
v_call: TRBV6-5
cdr3_nt: TGTGCCAGCAGGCCGGGACAGGGCCTCCACGAGCAGTACTTC
cdr3_aa: CASRPGQGLHEQYF

d_call: NA
clone_size: NA
j_call: TRBJ1-1
v_call: TRBV4-3
cdr3_nt: TGCGCCAGCAGCCAAGCGTGGGGGGCTATGAACACTGAAGCTTTCTTT
cdr3_aa: CASSQAWGAMNTEAFF

d_call: NA
clone_size: NA
j_call: TRBJ2-5
v_call: TRBV21-1
cdr3_nt: TGTGCCAGCACCCGGGACAGGGTAAAGGAGACCCAGTACTTC
cdr3_aa: CASTRDRVKETQYF

d_call: NA
clone_size: NA
j_call: TRBJ1-1
v_call: TRBV29-1
cdr3_nt: TGCAGCGTTGCCCCCATTGAAGCTTTCTTT
cdr3_aa: CSVAPIEAFF

d_call: NA
clone_size: once
j_call: TRBJ2-1
v_call: TRBV12-5
cdr3_nt: TGTGCTAGTGGTCCGGGGGCGTACAATGAGCAGTTCTTC
cdr3_aa: CASGPGAYNEQFF

d_call: TRBD1
clone_size: NA
j_call: TRBJ1-2
v_call: TRBV29-1
cdr3_nt: TGCAGCGTTGACGCGGGACAGAACTATGGCTACACCTTC
cdr3_aa: CSVDAGQNYGYTF

d_call: NA
clone_size: NA
j_call: TRBJ1-1
v_call: TRBV6-5
cdr3_nt: TGTGCCAGCAGCTCAGGGGAGGTCACTGAAGCTTTCTTT
cdr3_aa: CASSSGEVTEAFF

d_call: NA
clone_size: once
j_call: TRBJ2-7
v_call: TRBV3-1
cdr3_nt: TGTGCCAGCAGCCAAGGGCTGACAGCCTACGAGCAGTACTTC
cdr3_aa: CASSQGLTAYEQYF

d_call: NA
clone_size: NA
j_call: TRBJ2-1
v_call: TRBV25-1
cdr3_nt: TGTGCCAGCAGTGAATATCTGCCTCCTGAGCAGTTCTTC
cdr3_aa: CASSEYLPPEQFF

d_call: NA
clone_size: NA
j_call: TRBJ1-1
v_call: TRBV29-1
cdr3_nt: TGCAGCGCCCAGGTGACAGTAAGGTGGAACACTGAAGCTTTCTTT
cdr3_aa: CSAQVTVRWNTEAFF

d_call: TRBD2
clone_size: NA
j_call: TRBJ2-1
v_call: TRBV5-1
cdr3_nt: TGCGCCAGCAGCCCGGGACTAGCGGGAAGTAATGAGCAGCTCTTC
cdr3_aa: CASSPGLAGSNEQLF

d_call: TRBD2
clone_size: NA
j_call: TRBJ2-7
v_call: TRBV5-1
cdr3_nt: TGCGCCAGCAGCCGGTGGGGTGTAGCGGGAGAACAAGAGCAGTACTTC
cdr3_aa: CASSRWGVAGEQEQYF

d_call: NA
clone_size: once
j_call: TRBJ2-1
v_call: TRBV3-1
cdr3_nt: TGTGCCAGCAGCCGGTTCGGATATGAGCAGTTCTTC
cdr3_aa: CASSRFGYEQFF